This entry is about one TCR beta chain. The sample originates from a study of blood T cell repertoires in COVID-19. Study-level background: Spain, Italy and the United States supplied samples that represented acute and convalescent COVID-19. The cDNA or gDNA used as material had been derived from T cells, B-cell-depleted T cells, or PBMCs.

The CDR3 is 14 residues long. Germline-derived CDR1 and CDR2 are KGHDR and SFDVKD. With 9 bases removed from V and 3 bases from J, the gap between germline ends came to 16 bases. Original methodology: Nucleated cell counts were estimated from reference gene primer amplification. Clones were read by immunoSEQ multiplex PCR, and TCRdb kept only the in-frame ones, dropping some. V and J calls and clone size are given by that table; D and trimming were obtained from the DNA. Seen here are approximately 260,000 clones, roughly 80% observed once, and the top ten hold roughly 12%. The receptor's source is a woman aged 60-75 years with active or convalescent COVID-19. The chain uses TRBV24-1 and TRBJ1-1; D not resolved. The specimen sequenced was peripheral blood. Here the CDR3 DNA reads TGTGCCACCCCCCCTTTGGAGTCGGACACTGAAGCTTTCTTT. As protein: CATPPLESDTEAFF.